This T cell receptor beta chain was obtained from a study of cytotoxic CD8 clonotypes in ibrutinib-treated CLL (dated by TCRdb to the early 2020s). Notes on the research overall: The cohort had 11 relapsed/refractory and roughly 14 treatment-naive patients; 17 to 18 were IGHV unmutated. An average of approximately 260,000 productive templates and tens of thousands of productive rearrangements was obtained per sample. Of the approximately 86 people in the trial, around 25 had longitudinal samples available. Patients were still on ibrutinib when every remission and progressive disease sample was collected. Cryopreserved peripheral blood mononuclear cells were collected at three points: before therapy, at response, and at either sustained remission or disease progression. Responses were partial in 24 patients and complete in 2; after median approximately 5.5 years follow-up, about 14 stayed in remission and 12 progressed. Response samples were obtained after a median of approximately twelve months of treatment, with a range of about 6 to 36 months. Paper-wide results and their limitations: Public clonotypes were rare and either shrank or stayed stable during treatment, and the rise in clonality at ibrutinib response reflected expansion of private clonotypes. Sustained-remission and progressing patients did not have matched sampling times, and lymph node repertoires were not examined. At ibrutinib response clonality went up, during sustained remission it held steady, and at progression it dropped back toward baseline. At baseline, clonality was higher than in age-matched healthy donors and showed a strong correlation with circulating CD8+ T-cell counts.

On a MiSeq, deep resolution sequencing aimed for a depth between 1 in 1 million and 1 in 200,000 T cells, with each clonotype covered 10x on average. The immunoSEQ hsTCRB Kit was used to generate the TCR beta libraries. As for how the authors treated the data: ImmunoSEQ Data Assistant and ImmunoSEQ Analyzer were used for data analysis, and V, D and J genes were assigned according to IMGT definitions. Clonality, with values ranging from 0 to 1, was calculated as one minus the normalized Shannon entropy of productive rearrangement frequencies. Only overrepresented clonotypes making up at least 0.05% of each patient's repertoire were included in the public clonotype analysis. Thirteen repertoires from age-matched healthy donors, obtained from immuneACCESS, served as clonality controls. Held by TCRdb, this immuneACCESS table contains in-frame sequences only and omits some clones. Under half of the omission traces to an unresolved V gene where checked; the cause of the rest is unknown. The D gene and trimming were derived from the DNA, and the V and J assignments and clone size from that table. The sample profile shows about 140,000 clones; approximately 90% of them were found once. The ten largest clonotypes hold less than 14% of the sample.

In the paper's terms, the time point label means: approximately eleven months on ibrutinib. For TCR beta library preparation, around 2.1 micrograms of genomic DNA were extracted from the cryopreserved PBMCs. High-throughput TCR beta sequencing was performed on longitudinal blood samples from CLL patients receiving ibrutinib monotherapy. The patients took part in an open-label, single-center phase 2 trial of ibrutinib monotherapy. From the cysteine up to the phenylalanine, the CDR3 has a length of 15 residues. Just the 45-base CDR3 DNA is kept, in frame starting at base 1. Taken from the germline V gene, the CDR1 and CDR2 loops are SGHRS and YFSETQ. A distance of 12 bases separates the germline ends of V and J, which lose 0 bases and 3 bases respectively. In regard to this clone: What antigen it recognizes has not been identified. Per-nucleotide qualities are absent, and no much larger clonotype sits a single base away.

The sample in question was PBMCs, obtained after 12 months of ibrutinib treatment. This TCR was recovered from a human donor with chronic lymphocytic leukemia. The receptor chain draws on TRBV5-1 and TRBJ2-5; the D gene could be either TRBD1 or TRBD2, each agreeing at 5 bases. The sequence in DNA is TGCGCCAGCAGCTTGGGCGCGTTGGGGGAAGAGACCCAGTACTTC. Its amino acids are CASSLGALGEETQYF.